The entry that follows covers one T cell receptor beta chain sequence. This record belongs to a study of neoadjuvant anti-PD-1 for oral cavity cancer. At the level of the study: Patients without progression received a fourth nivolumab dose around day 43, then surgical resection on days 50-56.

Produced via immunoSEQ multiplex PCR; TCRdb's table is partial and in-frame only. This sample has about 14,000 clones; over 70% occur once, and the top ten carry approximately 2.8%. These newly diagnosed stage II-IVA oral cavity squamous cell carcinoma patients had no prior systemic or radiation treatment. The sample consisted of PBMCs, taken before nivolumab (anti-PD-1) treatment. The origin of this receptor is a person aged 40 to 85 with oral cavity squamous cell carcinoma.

CDR3 sequence: CASSIGVDSPYEQYF. The DNA for the CDR3 is TGTGCCAGCAGCATTGGGGTTGACTCGCCCTACGAGCAGTACTTC. This sequence joins TRBV7-9 and TRBJ2-7; D ambiguous. V was cut by 5 bases and J by 2 bases, with 16 bases left in between. The CDR3 length is 15 residues. From germline, CDR1 is SEHNR and CDR2 FQNEAQ (reference sequence). Looking up the rest from reference TRBV7-9 and TRBJ2-7 gives the full variable domain: DTGVSQNPRHKITKRGQNVTFRCDPISEHNRLYWYRQTLGQGPEFLTYFQNEAQLEKSRLLSDRFSAERPKGSFSTLEIQRTEQGDSAMYLCASSIGVDSPYEQYFGPGTRLTVT.